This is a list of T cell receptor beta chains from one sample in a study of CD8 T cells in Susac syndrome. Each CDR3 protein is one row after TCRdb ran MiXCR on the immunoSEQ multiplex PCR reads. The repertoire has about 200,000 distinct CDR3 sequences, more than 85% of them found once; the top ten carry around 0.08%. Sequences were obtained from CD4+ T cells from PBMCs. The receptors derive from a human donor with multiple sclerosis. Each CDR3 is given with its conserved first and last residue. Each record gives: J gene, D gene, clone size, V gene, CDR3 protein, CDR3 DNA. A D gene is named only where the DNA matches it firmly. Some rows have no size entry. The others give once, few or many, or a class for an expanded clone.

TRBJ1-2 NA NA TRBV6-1 CASSPFEGYTF TGTGCCAGCAGTCCCTTCGAGGGCTACACCTTC
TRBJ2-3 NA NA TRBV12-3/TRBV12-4 CASSHPARAASTDTQYF TGTGCCAGCAGCCATCCTGCCCGAGCGGCCAGCACAGATACGCAGTATTTT
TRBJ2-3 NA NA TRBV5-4 CASSPGVTTDTQYF TGTGCCAGCAGTCCCGGGGTTACCACAGATACGCAGTATTTT
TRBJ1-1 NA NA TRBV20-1 CSARDDRTGAEAFF TGCAGTGCTAGAGATGATAGGACTGGGGCTGAAGCTTTCTTT
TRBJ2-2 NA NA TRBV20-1 CSAQDGGRDTGELFF TGCAGTGCTCAAGACGGGGGGCGCGACACCGGGGAGCTGTTTTTT
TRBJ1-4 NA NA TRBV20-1 CSALRDEKLFF TGCAGTGCTTTAAGGGATGAAAAACTGTTTTTT
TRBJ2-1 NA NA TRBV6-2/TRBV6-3 CASSYEGDGGYNEQFF TGTGCCAGCAGTTACGAAGGGGACGGGGGTTACAATGAGCAGTTCTTC
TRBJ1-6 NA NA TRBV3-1 CASSQEANYNSPLHF TGTGCCAGCAGCCAAGAAGCGAACTATAATTCACCCCTCCACTTT
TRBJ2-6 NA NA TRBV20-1 CSASEGVSGANVLTF TGCAGTGCTAGTGAAGGGGTCTCTGGGGCCAACGTCCTGACTTTC
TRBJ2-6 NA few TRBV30 CAWTLYGSGANVLTF TGTGCCTGGACCCTCTATGGCTCTGGGGCCAACGTCCTGACTTTC
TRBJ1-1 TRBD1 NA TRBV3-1 CASSHTGGYGERTEAFF TGTGCCAGCAGCCATACAGGGGGCTATGGCGAACGGACTGAAGCTTTCTTT
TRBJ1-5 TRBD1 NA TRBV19 CASRTPGQGPAGQPQHF TGTGCCAGTCGGACCCCGGGACAGGGACCGGCAGGGCAGCCCCAGCATTTT
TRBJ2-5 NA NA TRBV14 CASSLTEGHLGTQYF TGTGCCAGCAGCCTCACAGAAGGACACCTAGGGACCCAGTACTTC
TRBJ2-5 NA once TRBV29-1 CSVGGASTGETQYF TGCAGCGTTGGGGGGGCCTCCACCGGGGAGACCCAGTACTTC
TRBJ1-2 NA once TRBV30 CAWSPTDYGYTF TGTGCCTGGAGTCCCACAGACTATGGCTACACCTTC
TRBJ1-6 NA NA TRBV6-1 CASSGGPPGAPLHF TGTGCCAGCAGTGGGGGACCGCCGGGTGCACCCCTCCACTTT
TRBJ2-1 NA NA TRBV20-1 CSARVESYNEQFF TGCAGTGCTAGAGTGGAGTCCTACAATGAGCAGTTCTTC
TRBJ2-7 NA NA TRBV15 CATRRGSNSYEQYF TGTGCCACTCGAAGGGGGTCAAACTCCTACGAGCAGTACTTC
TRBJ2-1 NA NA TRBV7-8 CASSLGATSHEQFF TGTGCCAGCAGCTTGGGGGCGACTAGCCATGAGCAGTTCTTC
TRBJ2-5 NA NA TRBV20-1 CSANRVGKTQYF TGCAGTGCTAACAGGGTTGGGAAGACCCAGTACTTC
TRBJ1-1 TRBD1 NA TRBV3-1 CASSQRGTGYNTEAFF TGTGCCAGCAGCCAAAGAGGGACAGGATATAACACTGAAGCTTTCTTT
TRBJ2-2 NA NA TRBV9 CASTLDRFTGELFF TGTGCCAGCACCCTCGACAGGTTCACCGGGGAGCTGTTTTTT
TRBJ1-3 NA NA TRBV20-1 CSAGNNGNTIYF TGCAGTGCTGGGAACAATGGAAACACCATATATTTT
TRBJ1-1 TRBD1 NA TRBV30 CAWSVGTGFTEAFF TGTGCCTGGAGTGTAGGGACAGGGTTCACTGAAGCTTTCTTT
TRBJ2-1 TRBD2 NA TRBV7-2 CASSRSAPLAGTPYNEQFF TGTGCCAGCAGCCGAAGCGCTCCATTAGCGGGGACTCCCTACAATGAGCAGTTCTTC
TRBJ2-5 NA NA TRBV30 CAWSLNRVETQYF TGTGCCTGGAGTCTCAACAGGGTTGAGACCCAGTACTTC
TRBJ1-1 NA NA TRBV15 CATSRNLGTPHTEAFF TGTGCCACCAGCAGAAACTTGGGGACACCTCACACTGAAGCTTTCTTT
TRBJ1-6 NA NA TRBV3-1 CASSQSSYNSPLHF TGTGCCAGCAGCCAGAGCTCCTATAATTCACCCCTCCACTTT